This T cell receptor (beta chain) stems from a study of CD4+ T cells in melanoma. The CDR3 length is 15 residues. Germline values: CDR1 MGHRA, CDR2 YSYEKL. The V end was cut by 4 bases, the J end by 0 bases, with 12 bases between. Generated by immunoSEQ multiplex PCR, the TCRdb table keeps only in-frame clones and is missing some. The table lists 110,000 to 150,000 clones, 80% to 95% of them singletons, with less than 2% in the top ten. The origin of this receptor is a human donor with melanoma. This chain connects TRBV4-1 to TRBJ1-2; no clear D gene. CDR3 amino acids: CASSRGGAANYGYTF. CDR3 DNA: TGCGCCAGCAGCCGAGGCGGCGCTGCTAACTATGGCTACACCTTC.